The 18 T cell receptor beta chains given below trace back to one sample, sequenced in a study of shared clonotypes between healthy human individuals. Method: immunoSEQ multiplex PCR; TCRdb's copy keeps in-frame clones and lacks some. The sample records 2 million to 3 million clones, roughly 93% being singletons. The material sequenced was naive CD4+ T cells from PBMCs. Subset given: CD45RA+ positively selected. These TCRs come from a man between 18 and 35 years old in good health. Some clones in this sample may be carry-over from other donors' samples.

About this clone: Other DNA sequences in the same sample also yield this CDR3. V gene TRBV7-9 combines with J gene TRBJ1-1; D call uncertain. The CDR3 length is 14 residues. Trimming shortened V by 1 base and J by 1 base, and 7 bases separated the two germline ends. CDR1 and CDR2 (germline): SEHNR, FQNEAQ (reference sequence). CDR3 nucleotide sequence: TGTGCCAGCAGCTTAGGGGCTGCGAACACTGAAGCTTTCTTT. Residues: CASSLGAANTEAFF. The full variable domain, with the rest looked up from reference TRBV7-9 and TRBJ1-1, is DTGVSQNPRHKITKRGQNVTFRCDPISEHNRLYWYRQTLGQGPEFLTYFQNEAQLEKSRLLSDRFSAERPKGSFSTLEIQRTEQGDSAMYLCASSLGAANTEAFFGQGTRLTVV.

V gene TRBV29-1 combines with J gene TRBJ2-5; D assignment may be TRBD1 or TRBD2 (5 bases each). Trimming took 7 bases from V and 1 from J, leaving 19 bases between them. This CDR3 comprises 15 residues. Looked up from germline, CDR1 is SQVTM and CDR2 is ANQGSEA. The CDR3 sequence is CSADWDDPSQETQYF. For the CDR3, the DNA is TGCAGCGCAGACTGGGACGACCCGTCCCAAGAGACCCAGTACTTC.

V and J are TRBV4-3 and TRBJ2-1; 8 bases agree with TRBD1. The CDR3 totals 16 residues. Trimming took 1 base from V and 9 from J; bases not matched to a gene: 11. Germline loops: CDR1 LGHNA, CDR2 YSLEER. CDR3 DNA: TGCGCCAGCAGCCAAGGGACAGGGTTGTTAGGCGCTGAGCAGTTCTTC. Its translation: CASSQGTGLLGAEQFF.

The chain has TRBV27 and TRBJ2-7; D is uncertain. CDR3 length equals 14 residues. The V end was cut by 0 bases, the J end by 3 bases, with 9 bases between. Germline CDR1 is MNHEY and CDR2 is SMNVEV (reference sequence). The CDR3: CASSLSSPYYEQYF. The CDR3 DNA follows: TGTGCCAGCAGTTTATCCTCCCCTTACTACGAGCAGTACTTC.

About this clone: Other DNA sequences in the sample encode the same CDR3. V is TRBV18 and J is TRBJ1-1; possibly TRBD1 for D (5 bases). V gave up 4 bases and J gave up 1 base, with 10 bases separating them. Germline V gene data show CDR1 as KGHSH and CDR2 as LQKENI. CDR3 length: 14 amino acids. DNA of the CDR3: TGTGCCAGCTCACGCAGCGGGGGGAACACTGAAGCTTTCTTT. Translated: CASSRSGGNTEAFF.

The chain is built from TRBV7-3 and TRBJ1-2, with 10 bases identical to TRBD1. This CDR3 has 13 amino acids. Germline lookup yields CDR1 SGHTA and CDR2 FQGTGA. The V and J ends lost 0 bases and 10 bases, in that order; junction bases with no gene match: 2. The CDR3 region is CASSLTGQGIYTF. In nucleotides, the CDR3 is TGTGCCAGCAGCTTAACGGGACAGGGGATCTACACCTTC.

The chain is built from TRBV30 and TRBJ2-2; 13 bases agree with TRBD2. The CDR3 length is 16 residues. CDR1 GTSNPN and CDR2 SVGIG come from the germline V gene (reference sequence). With V trimmed by 4 bases and J by 7 bases, 9 bases remained unmatched. The CDR3 DNA is TGTGCCTGGACCTGGGGACTAGCGGGAAGGGGCGGGGAGCTGTTTTTT. Translating gives CAWTWGLAGRGGELFF.

Comment on this clone: The sample carries other DNA sequences with the same CDR3. V usage is TRBV5-1 and J usage is TRBJ2-7, with D possibly TRBD1 on 6 matching bases. Germline CDR1 and CDR2: SGHRS and YFSETQ. The CDR3 consists of 15 residues. The germline V and J ends were trimmed by 0 bases and 0 bases, with 10 bases remaining between them. CDR3 nucleotide sequence: TGCGCCAGCAGCTTGGGAGGGGGACCCTCCTACGAGCAGTACTTC. Residues: CASSLGGGPSYEQYF.

This chain joins TRBV4-1 and TRBJ2-7; D is possibly TRBD2 (6 bases). V gave up 3 bases and J gave up 9 bases, with 12 bases separating them. CDR3 length: 12 amino acids. CDR1 MGHRA and CDR2 YSYEKL come from the germline V gene. CDR3 nucleotide sequence: TGCGCCAGCAGCCACCCGGTGGGGGGGCAGTACTTC. Amino acids: CASSHPVGGQYF.

This clone was recorded once. The rearrangement links TRBV5-8 to TRBJ2-1; D gene ambiguous. This CDR3 is 14 amino acids long. Germline values: CDR1 SGHTS, CDR2 YDEGEE. With 1 base removed from V and 3 bases from J, the gap between germline ends came to 8 bases. CDR3 in amino acids: CASSLIGNYNEQFF. CDR3 DNA sequence: TGTGCCAGCAGCTTGATAGGGAACTACAATGAGCAGTTCTTC.

The table lists this clone with a few counts. The identical CDR3 is also encoded by other nucleotide sequences in the sample. The chain recombines TRBV9 with TRBJ1-1; no definite D call. The CDR3 sequence is 14 residues long. V dropped 0 bases and J dropped 0 bases, with 6 bases sitting between them. Germline V lookup: CDR1 SGDLS, CDR2 YYNGEE. The CDR3, as DNA: TGTGCCAGCAGCGTAGGTGTGATGAACACTGAAGCTTTCTTT. This sequence encodes CASSVGVMNTEAFF.

This clone was counted once. The chain links TRBV28 to TRBJ1-4; D call uncertain. CDR3 length: 14 amino acids. Trimming stripped 3 bases from V and 4 bases from J, with 9 bases between. CDR1 is MDHEN and CDR2 is SYDVKM in the germline V gene. The chain's CDR3 is CASSFDTINEKLFF. Here the CDR3 DNA reads TGTGCCAGCAGTTTTGACACAATTAATGAAAAACTGTTTTTT.

V usage is TRBV9 and J usage is TRBJ2-5; 8 positions match TRBD2. Germline loops: CDR1 SGDLS, CDR2 YYNGEE. V was clipped by 7 bases and J by 3 bases; unmatched bases: 23. This CDR3 spans 19 amino acids. The CDR3 DNA is TGTGCCAGCTGGAATCTTATCCCCTGCGGGAGGCCCCCTAAAGAGACCCAGTACTTC. Amino acid sequence: CASWNLIPCGRPPKETQYF.

A word on this clone: Other nucleotide sequences in the sample specify the same CDR3. The chain combines TRBV30 with TRBJ1-4, with D unresolved. This CDR3 comprises 13 residues. V was clipped by 0 bases and J by 4 bases, with 6 bases between them. The V gene's germline CDR1 is GTSNPN and CDR2 SVGIG (reference sequence). CDR3 residues: CAWSVQSNEKLFF. Written as DNA, the CDR3 is TGTGCCTGGAGTGTCCAAAGTAATGAAAAACTGTTTTTT. The full variable domain, in which reference TRBV30 and TRBJ1-4 provide the parts outside the CDR3, is SQTIHQWPATLVQPVGSPLSLECTVEGTSNPNLYWYRQAAGRGLQLLFYSVGIGQISSEVPQNLSASRPQDRQFILSSKKLLLSDSGFYLCAWSVQSNEKLFFGSGTQLSVL.

The genes are TRBV19 and TRBJ2-2; 9 bases are shared with TRBD1. This CDR3 comprises 15 residues. With V trimmed by 4 bases and J by 7 bases, 7 bases remained unmatched. The germline CDR1 and CDR2 sequences are LNHDA and SQIVND (reference sequence). Written as DNA, the CDR3 is TGTGCCAGTAGTACCTGGACAGGGGTCATCGGGGAGCTGTTTTTT. Translation gives CASSTWTGVIGELFF. The full variable domain, completed using reference TRBV19 and TRBJ2-2, is DGGITQSPKYLFRKEGQNVTLSCEQNLNHDAMYWYRQDPGQGLRLIYYSQIVNDFQKGDIAEGYSVSREKKESFPLTVTSAQKNPTAFYLCASSTWTGVIGELFFGEGSRLTVL.

The rearrangement uses TRBV4-3 and TRBJ2-7; D possibly corresponds to TRBD2 (6 bases). V lost 1 base and J 6 bases, leaving 16 bases between the germline ends. Germline V gene data show CDR1 as LGHNA and CDR2 as YSLEER. There are 15 residues in the CDR3. CDR3 in DNA: TGCGCCAGCAGCCAAGCCCCGACTAGTGTTCCCGAGCAGTACTTC. Its protein is CASSQAPTSVPEQYF.

The CDR3 region is CASSLAGGANQPQHF. CDR3 in DNA: TGTGCCAGCAGCTTAGCCGGGGGGGCGAATCAGCCCCAGCATTTT. The chain couples TRBV7-9 to TRBJ1-5; D is possibly TRBD1 (6 bases). Trimming took off 0 bases at V and 4 bases at J, with 10 bases between the two ends. This CDR3 is 15 amino acids long. Germline assignment: CDR1 SEHNR and CDR2 FQNEAQ (reference sequence).

The chain links TRBV7-2 to TRBJ2-5, with TRBD1 identical over 8 bases. The end of the DNA aligns better with TRBJ2-7, so the J call may be wrong. The CDR3 length is 16 residues. Germline V lookup: CDR1 SGHTA, CDR2 FQGNSA. The CDR3 sequence: CASSLVFGQGSYEQYF. CDR3 bases: TGTGCCAGCAGCTTAGTTTTTGGACAGGGATCCTACGAGCAGTACTTC.